The clone carrying this TCR beta chain was counted between two and nine times. The authors built TCR beta libraries using iRepertoire HTBI primers and Arm-PCR of CDR3 regions. TCRdb reprocessed the multiplex PCR reads with MiXCR, giving one entry per CDR3 protein. Of almost 450,000 distinct CDR3 sequences in the sample, 16% were seen once. Germline values: CDR1 MGHRA, CDR2 YSYEKL. The V segment lost 0 bases and the J segment 2 bases; nucleotides outside the gene matches: 9. The CDR3 is made up of 19 amino acids. This sample was included in a study of regulatory T cells in long-lasting Graves disease. As for time point: newly diagnosed GD, antithyroid drugs for less than 3 months. With RNA extracted from PBMCs as input, the TCR library was made. These sequences were also reported in another study, on T cells in Graves' hyperthyroidism and ophthalmopathy. From that report: Researchers found most expanded thyroid clonotypes above 0.001 in blood as well.

Sequenced here: peripheral blood mononuclear cells (PBMCs), sampled at new diagnosis, from a patient treated with antithyroid drugs. The receptor's source is a woman in her twenties or thirties with Graves disease. The V and J genes are TRBV4-1 and TRBJ2-3; 12 nucleotides line up with TRBD2. This CDR3 is CASSQEGYGLAGNTDTQYF. The CDR3 nucleotides read TGCGCCAGCAGCCAAGAAGGGTATGGACTAGCGGGAAACACAGATACGCAGTATTTT.